What follows are 26 T cell receptor beta chains derived from one specimen sequenced in a study of blood T cells in healthy people across ages. A second PCR of roughly 7 to 11 cycles used a sample-barcoded 5' primer and a J-beta primer mix. TCRdb itself ran the 5' RACE reads through MiXCR, one entry per CDR3 protein. The table lists fewer than 800,000 distinct CDR3 sequences, 25% of them singletons. This sample was shared with a second study, whose subject was T cells of mothers and their children.

Sequences were obtained from blood. The source of these receptors is a boy younger than 18 in good health.

The genes are TRBV12-3 or TRBV12-4 and TRBJ1-6; a weak D match, TRBD1 (5 bases). The CDR3 is made up of 15 amino acids. With 4 bases removed from V and 2 bases from J, the gap between germline ends came to 9 bases. CDR3 in DNA: TGTGCCAGCAGTTCGGGGGTAGCCTATAATTCACCCCTCCACTTT. This encodes CASSSGVAYNSPLHF.

This clonotype was observed a few times. V and J are TRBV20-1 and TRBJ2-1, with 11 bases identical to TRBD2. The germline V gene has CDR1 DFQATT and CDR2 SNEGSKA (reference sequence). V lost 4 bases, J lost 6 bases, and 11 bases stayed unmatched. The CDR3 loop spans 16 amino acids. DNA for the CDR3: TGCAGTGCTATAAGACTAGCGGGGAATCCGGGCAATGAGCAGTTCTTC. Translated: CSAIRLAGNPGNEQFF.

This clonotype was seen more than once but under ten times. The chain carries TRBV4-3 and TRBJ2-5; D ambiguous. Germline V gives CDR1 LGHNA, CDR2 YSLEER. The V end lost 0 bases, the J end lost 5 bases, and 10 bases lay between the germline ends. This CDR3 has 14 residues. The CDR3, as DNA: TGCGCCAGCAGCCAAGAATCCGGGTCTGAGACCCAGTACTTC. Amino acid sequence: CASSQESGSETQYF.

This clonotype has more than one count but fewer than ten. This chain connects TRBV7-9 to TRBJ1-4, with TRBD1 matching over 7 bases. Germline V gene data show CDR1 as SEHNR and CDR2 as FQNEAQ (reference sequence). This CDR3 comprises 14 residues. The J segment lost 4 bases and the V segment lost 5 bases, leaving 4 bases of the junction unmatched. For the CDR3, the DNA is TGTGCCAGCAGCCGCGGGACAGTTAATGAAAAACTGTTTTTT. This translates into CASSRGTVNEKLFF. Using reference TRBV7-9 and TRBJ1-4 for the parts outside the CDR3, the full variable domain is DTGVSQNPRHKITKRGQNVTFRCDPISEHNRLYWYRQTLGQGPEFLTYFQNEAQLEKSRLLSDRFSAERPKGSFSTLEIQRTEQGDSAMYLCASSRGTVNEKLFFGSGTQLSVL.

This clonotype was counted many times. The J gene is TRBJ2-5, the V gene TRBV18, with 7 positions matching TRBD2. V lost 3 bases, J lost 1 base, and 2 bases stayed unmatched. The length of the CDR3 is 14 residues. Germline assignment: CDR1 KGHSH and CDR2 LQKENI. CDR3 coding DNA: TGTGCCAGCTCACCTGGCGGGAGCCAAGAGACCCAGTACTTC. Translated: CASSPGGSQETQYF.

This chain joins TRBV7-2 and TRBJ1-1, with D unresolved. Germline V gene data show CDR1 as SGHTA and CDR2 as FQGNSA. V was pared by 4 bases and J by 6 bases, with 21 bases between. This CDR3 is 16 amino acids long. CDR3 loop: CASSSTLVGWVPEAFF. The CDR3 nucleotides are TGTGCCAGCAGCTCAACCCTAGTCGGCTGGGTCCCTGAAGCTTTCTTT.

This clonotype was seen a few times. V and J are TRBV6-5 and TRBJ2-5; 7 nucleotides line up with TRBD1. The CDR3 contains 17 residues. CDR1 and CDR2 from the germline V gene are MNHEY and SVGAGI. The J segment lost 4 bases and the V segment lost 5 bases, leaving 16 bases of the junction unmatched. For the CDR3, the DNA is TGTGCCAGCAGTACATCCGCCCTGACAGGGTCGGGAGAGACCCAGTACTTC. This codes for CASSTSALTGSGETQYF.

This clonotype was recorded a few times. This sequence joins TRBV3-1 and TRBJ1-6; D call uncertain. CDR1 LGHDT and CDR2 YNNKEL come from the germline V gene (reference sequence). CDR3 size: 17 residues. V lost 5 bases and J 5 bases, leaving 19 bases between the germline ends. The CDR3 DNA reads as TGTGCCAGCAGCTCAACGTATCGATGGATTAATAATTCACCCCTCCACTTT. Its translation: CASSSTYRWINNSPLHF.

The genes are TRBV7-3 and TRBJ2-5; TRBD2 aligns across 8 bases. Germline V gene lookup returns CDR1 SGHTA and CDR2 FQGTGA. The junction had 17 bases not matched to a gene; V was cut back by 8 bases and J by 9 bases. The CDR3 is 15 residues long. Here the CDR3 DNA reads TGTGCCAGCGCTCCCGGGCTAGCGGGTACTGAGGCCCAGTACTTC. Amino acids: CASAPGLAGTEAQYF.

V and J are TRBV27 and TRBJ2-7; TRBD1 aligns across 8 bases. The CDR3 is 13 residues long. J was trimmed by 2 bases and V by 8 bases; bases with no gene match: 5. Germline-derived CDR1 and CDR2 are MNHEY and SMNVEV (reference sequence). Here the CDR3 DNA reads TGTGCCAGCCACCAACAGGGGGCCTACGAGCAGTACTTC. Translated, it gives CASHQQGAYEQYF.

This chain links TRBV7-6 with TRBJ2-5; 14 bases map to TRBD2. The DNA end is a closer match to TRBJ2-7, so the J assignment may be wrong. Germline CDR1 and CDR2: SGHVS and FNYEAQ. This CDR3 has 15 amino acids. The CDR3 DNA is TGTGCCAGCAGCTTAGGGACTAGCGGGGGGATCGAGCAGTACTTC. It yields the protein CASSLGTSGGIEQYF.

This clonotype was found a few times. The gene calls are TRBV28 and TRBJ2-5; no definite D call. V was pared by 3 bases and J by 1 base, with 15 bases between. This CDR3 has 16 residues. Germline CDR1 MDHEN, CDR2 SYDVKM. In DNA form, the CDR3 reads TGTGCCAGCAGTTTCTTTGCGGAGAACCCCCAAGAGACCCAGTACTTC. As protein: CASSFFAENPQETQYF.

This clonotype has ten or more counts. The chain recombines TRBV29-1 with TRBJ2-5; D is perhaps TRBD1 (5 bases). The germline V and J ends were trimmed by 2 bases and 4 bases, with 5 bases remaining between them. The CDR3 runs to 11 residues. The germline V gene encodes CDR1 SQVTM and CDR2 ANQGSEA. The CDR3 region is CSVERGETQYF. As DNA, the CDR3 is TGCAGCGTTGAAAGGGGAGAGACCCAGTACTTC.

CDR3 sequence: CSVARGATDTQYF. In DNA form, the CDR3 reads TGCAGCGTCGCCCGGGGAGCCACAGATACGCAGTATTTT. The chain employs TRBV29-1 and TRBJ2-3; D perhaps matches TRBD2 (5 bases). Germline CDR1 is SQVTM and CDR2 is ANQGSEA. CDR3 size: 13 residues. Trimming cost V 6 bases and J 2 bases, with 12 bases left between them.

The chain couples TRBV7-9 to TRBJ2-1; D not resolved. The CDR3 runs to 11 residues. With 7 bases removed from V and 8 bases from J, the gap between germline ends came to 9 bases. Germline V CDR1 and CDR2: SEHNR, FQNEAQ (reference sequence). Here the CDR3 DNA reads TGTGCCAGCACCCTGGGCGATGAGCAGTTCTTC. It yields the protein CASTLGDEQFF.

This sequence joins TRBV19 and TRBJ2-1; TRBD1 or TRBD2 may be the D gene (6 bases each). CDR1 LNHDA and CDR2 SQIVND come from the germline V gene (reference sequence). Trimming pared 3 bases from V and 6 bases from J, leaving 12 bases between. This CDR3 has 14 residues. The CDR3 here is CASSIGGAPNEQFF. Here the CDR3 DNA reads TGTGCCAGTAGTATCGGGGGCGCCCCCAATGAGCAGTTCTTC.

This clonotype came up a few times. The genes are TRBV2 and TRBJ2-7; D might be TRBD2 (5 bases). The germline gives CDR1 SNHLY, CDR2 FYNNEI. V was clipped by 5 bases and J by 3 bases, with 8 bases between them. The CDR3 has 12 amino acids. The CDR3, as DNA: TGTGCCAGCAGTCAACGGGACTACGAGCAGTACTTC. Amino acid sequence: CASSQRDYEQYF.

The table lists this clonotype with a few counts. CDR3 sequence (DNA): TGTGCCAGGGGACCGGGACAGGGACGTGAAAAACTGTTTTTT. This encodes CARGPGQGREKLFF. This sequence joins TRBV6-5 and TRBJ1-4; 9 bases match TRBD1. Germline CDR1 reads MNHEY; CDR2 reads SVGAGI. V lost 9 bases and J lost 7; bases outside the gene matches: 9. This CDR3 has 14 residues.

V gene TRBV7-9 combines with J gene TRBJ2-7; the D gene is possibly TRBD2 (7 bases). The CDR3 covers 14 residues. Trimming cost V 5 bases and J 6 bases, with 17 bases left between them. Germline V CDR1 and CDR2: SEHNR, FQNEAQ (reference sequence). The CDR3 is CASSQAGGPLEQYF. The CDR3 DNA reads TGTGCCAGCAGCCAAGCCGGGGGGCCCCTCGAGCAGTACTTC.

The gene calls are TRBV4-1 and TRBJ2-7; the D gene is possibly TRBD1 (5 bases). This CDR3 is built from 15 residues. The V and J ends lost 0 bases and 3 bases respectively, with 12 bases between them. CDR1 is MGHRA and CDR2 is YSYEKL in the germline V gene. CDR3 sequence reads: CASSQDDSAYYEQYF. CDR3 coding DNA: TGCGCCAGCAGCCAAGACGACAGCGCCTACTACGAGCAGTACTTC.

This chain connects TRBV20-1 to TRBJ1-3; D not certain. This CDR3 spans 16 amino acids. Trimming removed 0 bases from V and 0 bases from J, with 12 bases in between. Looked up from germline, CDR1 is DFQATT and CDR2 is SNEGSKA (reference sequence). The CDR3 DNA reads as TGCAGTGCTAGAGAGGGGAGAGACCACTCTGGAAACACCATATATTTT. Amino acids: CSAREGRDHSGNTIYF.

This clonotype has more than one count but fewer than ten. The chain employs TRBV20-1 and TRBJ2-3; D call uncertain. This CDR3 spans 12 amino acids. With 6 bases removed from V and 8 bases from J, the gap between germline ends came to 15 bases. Germline assignment: CDR1 DFQATT and CDR2 SNEGSKA (reference sequence). Here the CDR3 DNA reads TGCAGTGCGGGCTACTCGGGCGGTACGCAGTATTTT. Translated, it gives CSAGYSGGTQYF.

The V and J genes are TRBV13 and TRBJ1-6; D remains unclear. Germline CDR1 is PRHDT and CDR2 is FYEKMQ (reference sequence). This CDR3 spans 15 amino acids. The V gene lost 5 bases and the J gene lost 9 bases, with 17 bases spanning the gap. This CDR3 reads CASSMTSQSSSPLHF. As DNA, the CDR3 is TGTGCCAGCAGCATGACCAGCCAGAGTAGTTCACCCCTCCACTTT.

This CDR3 is CASSFSSQGSTEAFF. Written as DNA, the CDR3 is TGCGCCAGCAGCTTCTCCTCTCAGGGGAGCACTGAAGCTTTCTTT. The chain recombines TRBV5-1 with TRBJ1-1, with D maybe TRBD1 (6 bases). This CDR3 has 15 amino acids. V gave up 2 bases and J gave up 4 bases, with 15 bases separating them. The germline CDR1 and CDR2 sequences are SGHRS and YFSETQ.

This rearrangement joins TRBV7-6 to TRBJ1-4; D unclear. Germline assignment: CDR1 SGHVS and CDR2 FNYEAQ. The CDR3 loop spans 13 amino acids. With 5 bases removed from V and 6 bases from J, the gap between germline ends came to 10 bases. The CDR3 sequence: CASSHPGYEKLFF. The CDR3 nucleotides read TGTGCCAGCAGCCACCCCGGGTATGAAAAACTGTTTTTT.

This rearrangement joins TRBV29-1 to TRBJ2-5; weak D call: TRBD2 (5 bases). Trimming took 4 bases from V and 13 from J, leaving 16 bases between them. The germline V gene has CDR1 SQVTM and CDR2 ANQGSEA. This CDR3 has 11 residues. In nucleotides, the CDR3 is TGCAGCGTTGGATGGCGAGGAGGTCGGTACTTC. Translating gives CSVGWRGGRYF.